This TCR beta chain is from a study of cytomegalovirus exposure and HLA in healthy donors (dated by TCRdb to 2017 to 2019). Describing the broader study: In an earlier analysis of approximately 500 of the donors, less than 350 Gb of sequence data and some 120 million unique TCR beta sequences from about 180 million T cells were reported. To predict cytomegalovirus infection status, the study brought together high-throughput TCR immunosequencing, statistical association of individual TCRs with disease status, and machine learning. Typing coverage varied by locus: roughly 629-640 donors for A, B, C, DRB1 and DQB1; some 520 for DQA1; over 600 for DPA1; more than 450 for DPB1. The study aimed to test whether cataloging public T cell receptors could reveal signatures of past pathogen exposure. Approximately 310 gigabases of sequencing data and 70 million to 85 million unique TCR sequences were included in an early release covering about 600 HLA-typed donors. To study patterns of TCR occurrence, a later analysis re-analyzed previously published TCR beta repertoires from 650 to 750 donors and added high-resolution HLA genotyping. Using immunosequencing, the study profiled T cell repertoires from 666 subjects and related those repertoires to cytomegalovirus serostatus. Alongside the repertoire data, information on donor age, sex, ethnicity and CMV serostatus was compiled. Of the 350 to 400 genotyped donors, about 80% fell in the genetic ancestry cluster associated with self-reported Caucasian donors. Both class I and class II loci were covered by HLA typing, at four-digit resolution. Every repertoire in the discovery cohort had been generated on one and the same sequencing platform. Genome-wide SNP genotypes for about 65% of the roughly 700 donors were used in a later genetic analysis, which treated that subset as a discovery cohort. On average, approximately 250,000 unique TCR beta nucleotide sequences were sequenced per donor among 398 genotyped donors of the cohort, with about 17% of those sequences being non-productive. Because of strong linkage in the cohort, a few DR-DQ haplotypes were treated as single units for association and clustering. Rather than drawing on any new phenotypic data, the later analysis identified candidate immune exposures from TCR beta sequences and the way those sequences occurred across donors. In addition to the first cohort of 666 subjects, a separate validation cohort of approximately 110 different subjects was used. In an earlier analysis of 587 of the donors, high-throughput TCR beta sequencing was used to judge whether each TCR beta V gene segment behaved as functional or pseudogenic. General findings and caveats noted by the study authors: When HLA alleles, especially DR and DQ, strongly co-occurred, TCR associations were difficult to assign to individual alleles. A later analysis found that TCR association rates varied across HLA loci, with DRB1 alleles showing the most associated TCRs and HLA-C alleles the fewest. It was suggested by the authors that the approach could potentially be generalized to other disease states and immunological phenotypes. According to a later genetic analysis, donors in an Asian-associated ancestry cluster had fewer N-insertions in productive TCRs than the roughly 670-donor mean. Specific HLA alleles were associated with 16,951 TCR beta sequences at a false discovery rate of 0.05 in a later analysis. Several of the top co-occurrence clusters appeared to be linked to parvovirus B19, influenza, CMV and Epstein-Barr virus, according to a later analysis. Linkage disequilibrium might explain the correlated functional status among segregating V segments, but an unknown experimental factor could not be excluded. Because HLA typing was unavailable for some donors at each locus, only the typed subset was used in association tests. Most TCR sequences were observed very rarely across donors, whereas some public TCRs were present in many individuals. Some IMGT-functional V segments, including TRBV6-2 and TRBV6-3, could not be distinguished by the 87-base-pair reads and were therefore excluded. An association between a missense DCLRE1C variant and V-gene and J-gene trimming of TCR beta chains was found in a later genetic analysis and replicated in an independent cohort. The earlier analysis of about 600 of the donors excluded 15 to 20 rarely observed V segments, including chromosome 9 orphons, because counts were too low. The classifier was reported to diagnose cytomegalovirus status with high specificity and sensitivity in both the original cohort and the validation cohort. Compared with equally common non-associated chains, HLA-associated TCR beta chains in a later analysis were more clonally expanded and had lower generation probabilities. A further reported finding was that TCR beta sequences accurately predicted the HLA-A and HLA-B alleles for most subjects in the first cohort. In an earlier analysis of roughly 500 of the donors, most TCR beta V segments appeared in productive rearrangements about 87% or about 30% of the time, broadly matching IMGT annotations. In vitro tests confirmed that a few of the cytomegalovirus-associated TCR beta chains recognize cytomegalovirus antigens. Presence/absence analyses assumed roughly uniform sequencing depth across donors, an assumption that may not hold. The only immune exposure information available for the cohort was CMV serostatus. Most CMV-associated TCR beta chains appeared to be HLA-restricted in a later analysis, and the HLA associations seemed to be driven largely by CMV exposure. A cluster of highly shared sequence variants was judged likely to be a technical artifact of the sequencing pipeline. The cohort was sequenced for TCR beta chains only, and without alpha or paired-chain data the features that could be detected were limited. A total of roughly 160 TCR beta chains were listed by the study as associated with cytomegalovirus.

The V and J ends are trimmed by 1 base and 0 bases, leaving 4 bases between them. Counted from cysteine to phenylalanine, this CDR3 has 13 amino acids. This entry keeps only the CDR3 DNA: 39 bases, framed from base 1. CDR1 and CDR2, looked up from the germline V gene, are KGHSH and LQKENI. The receptor library was made with the immunoSEQ multiplex PCR assay. For the multiplex PCR, a mixture combining 60 forward primers for TCR Vbeta segments and 13 reverse primers for TCR Jbeta segments was used. The CDR3 region of rearranged TCR beta genes was amplified from genomic DNA by a multiplex PCR assay. Amplified TCR beta libraries were sequenced as 87-base-pair reads on the Illumina HiSeq System. Per the original workflow: A later analysis counted about 80 million unique TCR beta chains across the 666 repertoires, and 10 million to 11 million of these chains were shared by at least two donors. Raw reads were error-corrected and collapsed into unique sequences with a nearest-neighbor algorithm that merged closely related sequences to remove PCR and sequencing errors. Alignment of CDR3 sequences to IMGT reference sequences was used to assign V, D and J gene segments. Each retained sequence needed at least a six-nucleotide match to both a V gene segment and a J gene segment. A rearrangement counted as productive if the CDR3 had no stop codons and remained in frame with V and J, and every other rearrangement counted as non-productive. Following IMGT convention, CDR3 was defined as the stretch from the second conserved V-encoded cysteine up to the conserved J-encoded phenylalanine. Sequences without an unambiguous match to a single V gene segment were excluded from the earlier analysis of about 600 of the donors. An earlier analysis of 587 of the donors called V segments functional above 56.7% productive rearrangements and segregating when the between-donor standard deviation exceeded 5%. A statistical classification framework was built to diagnose cytomegalovirus status from the catalog of TCR beta chain sequences. In a later analysis, TCR nucleotide sequences were compared against IMGT/GENE-DB human TR gene sequences so that V and J genes could be assigned. In a later analysis, CDR3 sequences and most-parsimonious VDJ recombination scenarios were assigned using the TCRdist pipeline. In a later analysis, each TCR beta chain was defined by its CDR3 amino acid sequence together with its V-gene family, and reads without a unique V-gene family were excluded. In a later analysis, some 600 highly shared, low-generation-probability nucleotide sequences were removed to address suspected cross-contamination and a sequencing artifact. In a later analysis, a clonal expansion index for each public chain was calculated from normalized within-repertoire ranks of inferred template counts. In a later analysis, generation probabilities were computed using a VDJ recombination model fitted to out-of-frame rearrangements, and the results were checked against IGoR. In a later analysis, hypergeometric tests were used to score TCR-TCR, TCR-HLA and TCR-CMV co-occurrence, with a repertoire-size bias correction applied to TCR pairs. False discovery rates were estimated in a later analysis by permuting HLA or CMV assignments 20 times. In a later analysis, co-occurring TCRs were grouped with DBSCAN, and TCRdist sequence similarity was added when clustering was performed within HLA-allele-positive subsets. Co-occurrence clustering excluded repertoires with fewer than 30,000 or more than 120,000 public chains, plus five with anomalous nucleotide sharing. TCRdb took over this immuneACCESS table, retaining in-frame rearrangements with V and J assigned. Such tables are incomplete; in checked studies, under half of the missing clones stem from an unresolved V gene, and the remainder is unexplained. V and J calls and clone size are those listed in that table; D and trimming were worked out from the DNA. The sample contains fewer than 85,000 clones, 78% of them found a single time. Almost 6% of the sample rests with the top ten.

In total, roughly 670 healthy bone marrow donors made up the cohort. At the time of sampling, every cohort member was nominally healthy, though immune exposures that went unrecorded were likely present. The donor tested CMV seropositive and was one of the 289 seropositive cohort members. Every donor gave a peripheral blood sample, and the peripheral blood mononuclear cells from that sample were used for TCR beta sequencing. Genomic DNA extraction from the blood cell samples was performed with the Qiagen DNeasy Blood Extraction Kit. A word on this clone: It has no known antigen specificity. Base qualities are missing; no much larger clone stands one base away.

The source of this sequence is a man between 18 and 29 years old in good health and CMV-seropositive. The rearrangement joined TRBV18 to TRBJ2-7, with an unclear D gene assignment. The sequenced sample consisted of PBMCs. CDR3 loop: CASSPQSSYEQYF. The DNA sequence is as follows: TGTGCCAGCTCACCACAGAGCTCCTACGAGCAGTACTTC.